These 23 T cell receptor beta chains came from one sample sequenced in a study of shared clonotypes between healthy human individuals. Libraries were prepared by immunoSEQ multiplex PCR; TCRdb keeps only in-frame clonotypes and omits some of them. The sample shows over a million clones, approximately 76% of them seen only once. What was sequenced was memory CD4+ T cells sorted from blood. The subset is: CD45RA-negative fraction. Receptors were obtained from a man younger than 35 in good health.

Details on this clone: The same CDR3 also results from other DNA sequences found in this sample. This chain links TRBV18 with TRBJ2-7; D is unclear. CDR1 and CDR2 from the germline V gene are KGHSH and LQKENI. Trimming removed 3 bases at V and 6 bases at J, with 6 bases between. This CDR3 is 11 amino acids long. The CDR3 reads CASSPGGEQYF. In DNA, the CDR3 is TGTGCCAGCTCACCGGGCGGCGAGCAGTACTTC.

The rearrangement joins TRBV7-2 to TRBJ2-7, with D perhaps matching TRBD2 (5 bases). Per the germline V gene, CDR1 is SGHTA and CDR2 is FQGNSA. This CDR3 is 14 amino acids long. The ends were cut back, 6 bases at V and 0 bases at J, with 12 bases in the middle. This CDR3 is CASRLNRGSYEQYF. In DNA form, the CDR3 reads TGTGCCAGCAGGTTAAACCGGGGCTCCTACGAGCAGTACTTC.

This clone showed up just a few times. The chain uses TRBV6-5 and TRBJ1-6, with no clear D. Germline CDR1 is MNHEY and CDR2 is SVGAGI. Trimming took 5 bases from V and 9 from J, leaving 14 bases between them. This CDR3 spans 14 amino acids. CDR3 sequence: CASSDRSVSSPLHF. The CDR3 DNA is TGTGCCAGCAGTGATAGGTCTGTGTCTTCACCCCTCCACTTT.

This sequence joins TRBV5-4 and TRBJ1-5, with a possible D match to TRBD1 (5 bases). Germline CDR1 reads SGHNT; CDR2 reads YYREEE (reference sequence). This CDR3 has 15 residues. V shed 0 bases and J shed 2 bases, with 9 bases lying between them. CDR3: CASSLEGQGNQPQHF. The CDR3 coding sequence is TGTGCCAGCAGCTTGGAGGGGCAGGGCAATCAGCCCCAGCATTTT.

This clone was seen just once. This rearrangement joins TRBV6-6 to TRBJ2-5; D could derive from TRBD1 or TRBD2 (5 bases each). The CDR3 consists of 16 residues. The germline V and J ends were trimmed by 6 bases and 3 bases, with 20 bases remaining between them. Germline V gene lookup returns CDR1 MNHNY and CDR2 SVGAGI (reference sequence). The CDR3 sequence: CASRLGAALGEETQYF. The CDR3 region has the DNA TGTGCCAGCAGACTAGGGGCAGCCTTAGGCGAAGAGACCCAGTACTTC.

This clone was seen more than once but under ten times. This CDR3 is also generated by other DNA sequences in the sample. V gene TRBV7-8 combines with J gene TRBJ2-3; TRBD2 agrees at 8 bases. The germline V gene has CDR1 SGHVS and CDR2 FQNEAQ. The V segment lost 0 bases and the J segment 4 bases; nucleotides outside the gene matches: 3. The CDR3 spans 15 residues. The chain's CDR3 is CASSLASGGADTQYF. CDR3 in DNA: TGTGCCAGCAGCTTAGCGAGCGGGGGTGCAGATACGCAGTATTTT.

This clone was picked up many times. This same CDR3 is encoded by further DNA sequences in the sample. The rearrangement joins TRBV10-2 to TRBJ2-3, with 7 positions matching TRBD2. CDR3 length: 15 residues. The V and J ends lost 0 bases and 4 bases, in that order; junction bases with no gene match: 4. From germline, CDR1 is WSHSY and CDR2 SAAADI. Written as DNA, the CDR3 is TGCGCCAGCAGTGAGTCGGGCGGGAGTGCAGATACGCAGTATTTT. Residues: CASSESGGSADTQYF.

The V call is TRBV14, the J call TRBJ2-1; a weak D match, TRBD2 (5 bases). The CDR3 spans 13 residues. Trimming removed 0 bases from V and 8 bases from J, with 8 bases in between. The germline CDR1 and CDR2 sequences are SGHDN and FVKESK. CDR3 bases: TGTGCCAGCAGCCAAGACAGGCGGGATGAGCAGTTCTTC. This gives the protein CASSQDRRDEQFF.

The V call is TRBV18, the J call TRBJ1-2; D perhaps matches TRBD1 (5 bases). V was pared by 1 base and J by 6 bases, with 15 bases between. The CDR3 is made up of 15 amino acids. Germline assignment: CDR1 KGHSH and CDR2 LQKENI. The CDR3 nucleotides read TGTGCCAGCTCACCACTAAGGGGTAACTCGAATGGCTACACCTTC. Its protein product is CASSPLRGNSNGYTF.

The J gene is TRBJ1-2, the V gene TRBV19; 7 bases are a match to TRBD1. CDR3 length equals 15 residues. Germline CDR1 is LNHDA and CDR2 is SQIVND (reference sequence). V dropped 3 bases and J dropped 2; count of bases not matched to a gene: 6. The CDR3 region is CASSIAGTANYGYTF. CDR3 DNA sequence: TGTGCCAGTAGTATCGCCGGGACAGCCAACTATGGCTACACCTTC.

This chain joins TRBV28 and TRBJ1-4; D possibly corresponds to TRBD1 (5 bases). CDR3 length: 15 residues. Trimming cost V 8 bases and J 9 bases, with 22 bases left between them. The V gene's germline CDR1 is MDHEN and CDR2 SYDVKM. This chain's CDR3 is CASDSHGQAQKKLFF. Here the CDR3 DNA reads TGTGCCAGCGACTCGCATGGACAAGCGCAAAAAAAACTGTTTTTT.

This clone was counted a few times. In nucleotides, the CDR3 is TGTGCCAGCAGACCACCTACCGGGACCCCCGAACAAGATACGCAGTATTTT. Translation gives CASRPPTGTPEQDTQYF. The chain carries TRBV27 and TRBJ2-3; D tentatively fits TRBD1 or TRBD2 (5 bases each). The V end was cut by 6 bases, the J end by 5 bases, with 24 bases between. CDR1 is MNHEY, CDR2 SMNVEV, per germline (reference sequence). CDR3 size: 17 residues.

This rearrangement joins TRBV7-9 to TRBJ1-2; D unclear. CDR1 is SEHNR, CDR2 FQNEAQ, per germline (reference sequence). The CDR3 consists of 14 residues. With 0 bases removed from V and 2 bases from J, the gap between germline ends came to 7 bases. The CDR3 DNA reads as TGTGCCAGCAGCTTAGCGTCCGTGAACTATGGCTACACCTTC. Translating gives CASSLASVNYGYTF.

CDR3 region: CASGCTGQSRANVLTF. The CDR3 DNA sequence: TGTGCTAGTGGTTGCACAGGACAAAGTCGGGCCAACGTCCTGACTTTC. The chain uses TRBV12-5 and TRBJ2-6, with a tentative D call TRBD1 (5 bases). Germline CDR1 is LGHNT and CDR2 is FRNRAP. CDR3 size: 16 residues. Trimming removed 4 bases at V and 5 bases at J, with 15 bases between.

The DNA of the CDR3 is TGTGCCAGCAGCTTGGCTAACCTGGCAGGAGAGCAGTTCTTC. Protein: CASSLANLAGEQFF. The chain is built from TRBV7-2 and TRBJ2-1, with D unclear. Trimming cost V 3 bases and J 10 bases, with 16 bases left between them. CDR1 SGHTA and CDR2 FQGNSA come from the germline V gene. This CDR3 is 14 amino acids long.

The rearrangement uses TRBV5-1 and TRBJ2-7; 8 bases map to TRBD1. The CDR3 loop spans 14 amino acids. V lost 1 base and J lost 9; bases outside the gene matches: 9. Germline-derived CDR1 and CDR2 are SGHRS and YFSETQ. CDR3: CASSLREGQGRQYF. CDR3 coding DNA: TGCGCCAGCAGCTTGAGGGAAGGACAGGGTAGGCAGTACTTC.

V usage is TRBV2 and J usage is TRBJ2-5, with 9 bases that match TRBD2. The better agreement between TRBJ2-7 and the DNA end casts doubt on the J call. Germline V gives CDR1 SNHLY, CDR2 FYNNEI. The CDR3 is 14 residues long. CDR3 bases: TGTGCCAGCAAAATAGGTAGCGGGAGCTACGAGCAGTACTTC. As protein: CASKIGSGSYEQYF.

This chain connects TRBV10-3 to TRBJ1-5; perhaps TRBD1 as D (5 bases). The V end lost 3 bases, the J end lost 6 bases, and 18 bases lay between the germline ends. Germline values: CDR1 ENHRY, CDR2 SYGVKD. The CDR3 runs 16 residues. CDR3 loop: CAISDKSGTGGQPQHF. CDR3 bases: TGTGCCATCAGTGATAAAAGTGGGACCGGCGGTCAGCCCCAGCATTTT.

The CDR3 sequence: CASSPRGGETQYF. The DNA for the CDR3 is TGTGCCAGCAGCCCCAGGGGTGGAGAGACCCAGTACTTC. The chain links TRBV7-6 to TRBJ2-5, with TRBD1 as a possible D gene (6 bases). From germline, CDR1 is SGHVS and CDR2 FNYEAQ. The CDR3 is 13 amino acids. V gave up 5 bases and J gave up 4 bases, with 11 bases separating them.

The chain employs TRBV6-5 and TRBJ1-1; 7 bases match TRBD1. This CDR3 spans 11 amino acids. The germline CDR1 and CDR2 sequences are MNHEY and SVGAGI. V gave up 8 bases and J gave up 8 bases; unmatched junction bases: 5. The CDR3 bases are TGTGCCAGCGGATCGACAGGGGAAGCTTTCTTT. This sequence encodes CASGSTGEAFF.

As regards this clone: In the same sample, other DNA sequences code for this CDR3. The chain uses TRBV5-1 and TRBJ2-1, with D perhaps matching TRBD2 (5 bases). V lost 4 bases and J 2 bases, leaving 10 bases between the germline ends. Germline V CDR1 and CDR2: SGHRS, YFSETQ. The CDR3 is 14 residues long. The CDR3 DNA reads as TGCGCCAGCAGCCCGCTAGCAACCTACAATGAGCAGTTCTTC. Translated: CASSPLATYNEQFF. The entire variable domain, with the rest obtained from reference TRBV5-1 and TRBJ2-1, is as follows: KAGVTQTPRYLIKTRGQQVTLSCSPISGHRSVSWYQQTPGQGLQFLFEYFSETQRNKGNFPGRFSGRQFSNSRSEMNVSTLELGDSALYLCASSPLATYNEQFFGPGTRLTVL.

This clone was seen ten or more times. The rearrangement joins TRBV6-1 to TRBJ1-5; 9 positions match TRBD1. The V gene end was trimmed by 4 bases and the J gene end by 0 bases; junction bases not matched to a gene: 10. The CDR3 sequence is 18 residues long. Germline CDR1 MNHNS, CDR2 SASEGT. This CDR3 is CASSGIGWDRDSNQPQHF. The CDR3 region has the DNA TGTGCCAGCAGTGGAATCGGTTGGGACAGGGATAGCAATCAGCCCCAGCATTTT.

The J gene is TRBJ2-1, the V gene TRBV27; D is possibly TRBD2 (5 bases). Germline V gives CDR1 MNHEY, CDR2 SMNVEV (reference sequence). CDR3 length: 17 residues. The germline V and J ends were trimmed by 5 bases and 2 bases, with 19 bases remaining between them. In DNA form, the CDR3 reads TGTGCCAGCAGTCCTAGGGTCCTAGCCGAAACCTACAATGAGCAGTTCTTC. It codes for CASSPRVLAETYNEQFF.